The rows below give T cell receptor beta chains drawn from one sample of a study of cytomegalovirus exposure and HLA in healthy donors. Produced via immunoSEQ multiplex PCR; TCRdb's table is partial and in-frame only. In the table there are roughly 100,000 clones, approximately 72% of which are singletons. Sample: PBMCs. These TCRs come from a man younger than 40 in good health and CMV-seronegative. Both conserved end residues are part of each CDR3. The D gene is left open where the match is weak. Rows may omit the clone size; those that give it use once, few, many or a size class.

cdr3_aa cdr3_nt clone_size j_call v_call d_call
CASSSSGQGSTDTQYF NA NA TRBJ2-3 TRBV6-5 NA
CASSPLLQATQSPLHF TGCGCCAGCAGCCCACTATTACAGGCAACCCAATCACCCCTCCACTTT NA TRBJ1-6 TRBV5-1 NA
CASSEQGTNTGELFF TGTGCCAGCAGTGAACAGGGAACGAACACCGGGGAGCTGTTTTTT NA TRBJ2-2 TRBV6-4 NA
CASSEGNRDIINF TGTGCCAGCAGTGAAGGTAATCGGGACATCATAAATTTT NA TRBJ2-3 TRBV2 NA
CATGQGLSEQYF TGTGCCACCGGACAGGGGCTGAGCGAGCAGTACTTC NA TRBJ2-7 TRBV2 TRBD1
CASSVARRGDTQYF TGTGCCAGCAGCGTAGCGAGAAGGGGAGATACGCAGTATTTT NA TRBJ2-3 TRBV9 NA
CASSESLGWSGGAEDTQYF TGCGCCAGCAGTGAGTCCCTCGGATGGAGCGGGGGGGCGGAAGATACGCAGTATTTT NA TRBJ2-3 TRBV10-2 TRBD2
CASSSLRGKSSNQPQHF TGTGCCAGCAGCTCCCTGCGGGGCAAATCTAGCAATCAGCCCCAGCATTTT NA TRBJ1-5 TRBV7-9 NA
CATSTGAPNQPQHF TGTGCCACCTCGACAGGGGCCCCCAATCAGCCCCAGCATTTT few TRBJ1-5 TRBV7-2 TRBD1
CASSTRTSGSSRGAEQYF TGCGCCAGCAGCACCCGGACTAGCGGGAGCTCTCGGGGCGCCGAGCAGTACTTC NA TRBJ2-7 TRBV5-1 TRBD2
CASSFQGLSENYGYTF TGTGCCAGCAGCTTCCAGGGGCTCTCTGAAAACTATGGCTACACCTTC once TRBJ1-2 TRBV5-6 NA
CATSEGDTNIQYF TGTGCCACAAGCGAGGGAGATACAAACATTCAGTACTTC NA TRBJ2-4 TRBV2 NA
CASSQERGRARYNEQFF TGCGCCAGCAGCCAAGAACGCGGGAGGGCCCGGTACAATGAGCAGTTCTTC NA TRBJ2-1 TRBV4-3 TRBD2
CASSQTGHNQPQHF TGTGCCAGCAGCCAAACAGGGCACAATCAGCCCCAGCATTTT NA TRBJ1-5 TRBV6-5 NA
CVVRQNTDTQYF TGCGTAGTAAGACAGAACACAGATACGCAGTATTTT NA TRBJ2-3 TRBV10-2 NA
CASSVASGDTQYF TGTGCCAGCAGCGTAGCTAGCGGTGATACGCAGTATTTT NA TRBJ2-3 TRBV9 TRBD2
CASSEARTVSLNYGYTF TGTGCCAGCAGTGAAGCTAGGACAGTTTCCCTTAACTATGGCTACACCTTC NA TRBJ1-2 TRBV6-1 NA
CASSEPGVFGELFF TGTGCCAGCAGTGAACCGGGAGTATTCGGGGAGCTGTTTTTT NA TRBJ2-2 TRBV6-1 NA
CASSLGQSFTEAFF TGTGCCAGCAGCCTCGGACAGTCCTTTACTGAAGCTTTCTTT NA TRBJ1-1 TRBV27 NA
CASSAGLLNTGELFF TGTGCCAGCAGCGCGGGACTTCTGAACACCGGGGAGCTGTTTTTT once TRBJ2-2 TRBV5-4 NA
CASRTGGGNEQFF TGTGCCAGCAGGACAGGGGGAGGCAATGAGCAGTTCTTC NA TRBJ2-1 TRBV6-5 TRBD1
CASTHPDRAYEQYF TGTGCCAGCACCCACCCGGACAGGGCCTACGAGCAGTACTTC NA TRBJ2-7 TRBV7-9 TRBD1
CASSLGSSGGTDTQYF TGTGCCAGCAGCTTAGGGTCTAGCGGGGGCACAGATACGCAGTATTTT NA TRBJ2-3 TRBV7-6 TRBD2
CASSFIGEETQYF TGTGCCAGCAGTTTCATCGGTGAAGAGACCCAGTACTTC NA TRBJ2-5 TRBV28 NA
CASSLTGANYGYTF TGTGCCAGCAGCTTGACAGGGGCCAACTATGGCTACACCTTC NA TRBJ1-2 TRBV5-4 TRBD1
CASSQDSLAGRYEQYF TGCGCCAGCAGCCAAGATAGCCTAGCGGGGAGGTACGAGCAGTACTTC few TRBJ2-7 TRBV4-3 TRBD2
CASSVSRINYGYTF TGTGCCAGCAGCGTCTCCAGGATTAACTATGGCTACACCTTC NA TRBJ1-2 TRBV9 NA
CASSSEDRTGELFF TGTGCCAGCAGCTCAGAAGACAGGACCGGGGAGCTGTTTTTT once TRBJ2-2 TRBV7-8 NA
CASRAAGGRTDTQYF TGTGCCAGCCGGGCAGCGGGGGGGCGCACAGATACGCAGTATTTT NA TRBJ2-3 TRBV7-2 TRBD2
CASSLSGGSWGEQFF TGTGCCAGCAGCTTGTCAGGGGGGAGTTGGGGTGAGCAGTTCTTC NA TRBJ2-1 TRBV5-5 NA
CASSVPGQGGETQYF TGTGCCAGCAGTGTCCCGGGACAGGGAGGAGAGACCCAGTACTTC once TRBJ2-5 TRBV28 TRBD1
CASSINGGETQYF TGTGCCAGTAGTATTAATGGAGGGGAGACCCAGTACTTC few TRBJ2-5 TRBV19 NA
CASSITGGTEAFF TGTGCCAGCAGCATCACAGGGGGGACTGAAGCTTTCTTT once TRBJ1-1 TRBV11-3 TRBD1
CASSDPQGASFNQPQHF TGTGCCAGCAGCGACCCACAGGGGGCGAGTTTCAATCAGCCCCAGCATTTT NA TRBJ1-5 TRBV7-8 TRBD1
CASSSFVIGGNTEAFF TGTGCCAGTAGTAGTTTCGTTATAGGGGGGAACACTGAAGCTTTCTTT NA TRBJ1-1 TRBV19 NA
CASSLYSGGDTEAFF TGTGCCAGCAGCTTATATTCTGGAGGGGACACTGAAGCTTTCTTT once TRBJ1-1 TRBV7-2 NA
CASSEQGGRTDTQYF TGTGCCAGCAGCGAGCAGGGAGGTCGCACAGATACGCAGTATTTT NA TRBJ2-3 TRBV7-2 NA
CASSAQGIGEKLFF TGTGCCAGCAGCGCGCAGGGTATAGGCGAAAAACTGTTTTTT few TRBJ1-4 TRBV9 NA
CSVEDRSGGLNEQFF TGCAGCGTTGAAGATCGCAGCGGGGGATTGAATGAGCAGTTCTTC few TRBJ2-1 TRBV29-1 TRBD2
CASSQGGLGRRTDTQYF TGCGCCAGCAGCCAAGGGGGACTCGGGAGGAGGACAGATACGCAGTATTTT few TRBJ2-3 TRBV4-3 TRBD2
CASSPMVRGYRLGYTF TGTGCCAGCAGTCCCATGGTTCGGGGATATCGTCTTGGCTACACCTTC NA TRBJ1-2 TRBV27 NA
CASSPQGTRSSYNEQFF TGCGCCAGCAGCCCACAGGGGACCCGGAGCTCCTACAATGAGCAGTTCTTC NA TRBJ2-1 TRBV5-1 TRBD1
CVSSLAGTGGAYEQYF TGCGTCAGCAGCTTGGCCGGGACAGGGGGTGCCTACGAGCAGTACTTC NA TRBJ2-7 TRBV5-1 TRBD1
CASRLTGGQDTEAFF TGTGCCAGCAGATTGACAGGGGGCCAGGACACTGAAGCTTTCTTT NA TRBJ1-1 TRBV21-1 NA
CASSFSGTGNSPLHF TGTGCCAGCAGCTTCTCCGGGACAGGGAATTCACCCCTCCACTTT NA TRBJ1-6 TRBV5-5 TRBD1
CASSVGSGGSGELFF TGTGCCAGCAGCGTCGGATCAGGGGGCTCCGGGGAGCTGTTTTTT NA TRBJ2-2 TRBV9 TRBD1
CASSRQGLGETQYF TGTGCCAGCAGCCGACAGGGCTTAGGGGAGACCCAGTACTTC NA TRBJ2-5 TRBV7-2 TRBD1
CASVKFQDRGSGGYTF TGTGCTAGTGTGAAGTTTCAGGACAGGGGATCGGGCGGCTACACCTTC NA TRBJ1-2 TRBV12-5 TRBD1
CASRTGSTDTQYF TGTGCCAGCAGGACAGGAAGCACAGATACGCAGTATTTT NA TRBJ2-3 TRBV7-2 NA
CASSKRGHPSSPLHF TGTGCCAGCAGCAAGCGGGGGCATCCAAGTTCACCCCTCCACTTT NA TRBJ1-6 TRBV21-1 NA
CASSSQGGNQPQHF TGTGCCAGCAGCAGCCAGGGAGGTAATCAGCCCCAGCATTTT NA TRBJ1-5 TRBV7-2 NA
CASSERDFSYEQYF TGTGCCAGCAGCGAGCGGGATTTCTCCTACGAGCAGTACTTC NA TRBJ2-7 TRBV27 TRBD2
CASSLIENNEQFF TGTGCCAGCAGCTTAATAGAAAACAATGAGCAGTTCTTC NA TRBJ2-1 TRBV7-2 NA
CASRQRTLPPGELFF TGTGCCAGCAGACAACGGACACTACCCCCCGGGGAGCTGTTTTTT NA TRBJ2-2 TRBV11-2 NA
CASSVLVAGDTQYF TGTGCCAGCAGCGTCCTCGTTGCGGGGGATACGCAGTATTTT NA TRBJ2-3 TRBV9 NA